Each of the 31 T cell receptor beta chains below was sequenced from the same sample in a study of beta chain features in type 1 diabetes. cDNA synthesis used the whole RNA isolate, giving expressed TCRB sequences. The method was immunoSEQ multiplex PCR; TCRdb's version includes in-frame clones alone and lacks a portion of them. The table has about 160,000 clones, 7.5% to 10% seen once. Sequences were obtained from central memory CD4+ T cells from blood. The receptors derive from a woman aged 18-30 years in good health.

This clone was detected only a few times. The rearrangement joins TRBV5-8 to TRBJ2-3; D remains ambiguous. CDR1 SGHTS and CDR2 YDEGEE come from the germline V gene. V was cut by 1 base and J by 3 bases, with 12 bases left in between. The CDR3 covers 15 residues. CDR3 sequence reads: CASSLSYRLTDTQYF. Written as DNA, the CDR3 is TGTGCCAGCAGCTTGTCTTACCGACTGACAGATACGCAGTATTTT.

This rearrangement joins TRBV4-1 to TRBJ1-6, with 9 bases that match TRBD1. Trimming at V came to 3 bases and at J to 7 bases, leaving 7 bases not matched to a gene. This CDR3 comprises 16 residues. Germline-derived CDR1 and CDR2 are MGHRA and YSYEKL. In DNA form, the CDR3 reads TGCGCCAGCAGCCAGAGGGCCGGGACAGGGAATTCACCCCTCCACTTT. Residues: CASSQRAGTGNSPLHF.

This clone was seen ten or more times. The gene calls are TRBV27 and TRBJ1-6; 7 nucleotides line up with TRBD1. J lost 10 bases, V lost 5 bases, and 14 bases had no gene match. The CDR3 is 16 amino acids. Germline lookup yields CDR1 MNHEY and CDR2 SMNVEV (reference sequence). For the CDR3, the DNA is TGTGCCAGCAGTCGTACCTCCGACAGGGTACGATCACCCCTCCACTTT. Residues: CASSRTSDRVRSPLHF.

The V call is TRBV4-1, the J call TRBJ2-7, with D possibly being TRBD1 (6 bases). V lost 3 bases and J lost 2, with 11 bases in between. CDR1 is MGHRA, CDR2 YSYEKL, per germline. The CDR3 is made up of 14 amino acids. The CDR3 DNA is TGCGCCAGCAGCCAGGGGACACAAACCTACGAGCAGTACTTC. As protein: CASSQGTQTYEQYF.

The CDR3 here is CASSPRVSYEQYF. CDR3 nucleotides: TGTGCCAGCAGTCCGCGCGTCTCCTACGAGCAGTACTTC. The chain recombines TRBV25-1 with TRBJ2-7; no reliable D call. This CDR3 region has 13 residues. The germline gives CDR1 MGHDK, CDR2 SYGVNS. V was cut by 5 bases and J by 0 bases, with 8 bases left in between.

This clone was picked up a small number of times. The rearrangement links TRBV5-4 to TRBJ1-1, with D maybe TRBD1 (5 bases). The V end was cut by 2 bases, the J end by 1 base, with 12 bases between. Germline CDR1 SGHNT, CDR2 YYREEE (reference sequence). The CDR3 length is 15 residues. CDR3 in amino acids: CASSFDSARNTEAFF. CDR3 DNA sequence: TGTGCCAGCAGCTTTGACAGTGCCCGGAACACTGAAGCTTTCTTT. The variable domain in full, completed from reference TRBV5-4 and TRBJ1-1, reads ETGVTQSPTHLIKTRGQQVTLRCSSQSGHNTVSWYQQALGQGPQFIFQYYREEENGRGNFPPRFSGLQFPNYSSELNVNALELDDSALYLCASSFDSARNTEAFFGQGTRLTVV.

This clone was counted a few times. This chain joins TRBV11-2 and TRBJ2-3; D perhaps matches TRBD2 (6 bases). From germline, CDR1 is SGHAT and CDR2 FQNNGV. V dropped 6 bases and J dropped 0 bases, with 13 bases sitting between them. There are 15 residues in the CDR3. CDR3 in amino acids: CASSPGTHSTDTQYF. The CDR3 DNA sequence: TGTGCCAGCAGTCCTGGGACTCATAGCACAGATACGCAGTATTTT.

The sample holds a few counts of this clone. The genes are TRBV6-6 and TRBJ2-7; 7 bases align to TRBD2. This CDR3 has 13 residues. Germline CDR1 MNHNY, CDR2 SVGAGI (reference sequence). Trimming removed 7 bases from V and 4 bases from J; junction bases left unmatched: 7. CDR3 DNA sequence: TGTGCCAGCAAACCGGGACTAAGATACGAGCAGTACTTC. Its protein product is CASKPGLRYEQYF.

The V gene is TRBV4-2, the J gene TRBJ2-5, with unresolved D. V was cut by 1 base and J by 5 bases, with 8 bases left in between. This CDR3 comprises 13 residues. Per the germline V gene, CDR1 is LGHNA and CDR2 is YNFKEQ. The CDR3 DNA reads TGTGCCAGCAGCCAAGTTTTGGGCGAGACCCAGTACTTC. It encodes CASSQVLGETQYF.

This clone has more than one count but fewer than ten. The V gene is TRBV6-6, the J gene TRBJ1-4; TRBD1 aligns across 8 bases. V lost 6 bases, J lost 5 bases, and 8 bases stayed unmatched. Germline V gives CDR1 MNHNY, CDR2 SVGAGI (reference sequence). This CDR3 comprises 15 residues. The CDR3 loop reads CASSRLWDRNEKLFF. CDR3 DNA sequence: TGTGCCAGCAGCCGCCTATGGGACAGGAATGAAAAACTGTTTTTT.

The chain is built from TRBV7-9 and TRBJ2-5, with TRBD1 matching over 10 bases. This CDR3 has 16 residues. Per the germline V gene, CDR1 is SEHNR and CDR2 is FQNEAQ (reference sequence). The V and J ends lost 5 bases and 2 bases, in that order; junction bases with no gene match: 8. CDR3 nucleotides: TGTGCCAGCAGCCTATCACCGGGACAGGGGCAAGAGACCCAGTACTTC. Encoded protein: CASSLSPGQGQETQYF. The full variable domain, in which reference TRBV7-9 and TRBJ2-5 provide the parts outside the CDR3, is DTGVSQNPRHKITKRGQNVTFRCDPISEHNRLYWYRQTLGQGPEFLTYFQNEAQLEKSRLLSDRFSAERPKGSFSTLEIQRTEQGDSAMYLCASSLSPGQGQETQYFGPGTRLLVL.

The CDR3 DNA reads as TGTGCCAGCAGCTTAGCGCGGACCGGGGAGCTGTTTTTT. It specifies CASSLARTGELFF. J is TRBJ2-2 and V is TRBV7-2; D gene uncertain. The CDR3 contains 13 residues. The germline V gene has CDR1 SGHTA and CDR2 FQGNSA. V lost 0 bases, J lost 5 bases, and 4 bases lay in between.

The rearrangement joins TRBV18 to TRBJ2-1; 11 bases are a match to TRBD2. The junction had 8 bases not matched to a gene; V was cut back by 3 bases and J by 4 bases. There are 17 residues in the CDR3. Looked up from germline, CDR1 is KGHSH and CDR2 is LQKENI. The CDR3 coding sequence is TGTGCCAGCTCACCGATACCGGGACTAGCGGAGTACAATGAGCAGTTCTTC. Encoded protein: CASSPIPGLAEYNEQFF.

This clone came up a few times. The chain is built from TRBV4-3 and TRBJ1-5; 8 bases align to TRBD1. Germline CDR1 and CDR2: LGHNA and YSLEER. V lost 4 bases and J lost 0; bases outside the gene matches: 5. CDR3 length equals 16 residues. The DNA for the CDR3 is TGCGCCAGCAGCCGACAGGGACAGGTTAGCAATCAGCCCCAGCATTTT. It yields the protein CASSRQGQVSNQPQHF.

This clone was seen a few times. The chain uses TRBV7-9 and TRBJ2-7, with 7 bases fitting TRBD2. This CDR3 has 14 amino acids. CDR1 and CDR2 (germline): SEHNR, FQNEAQ (reference sequence). The trim removed 0 bases at V and 5 bases at J, leaving 4 bases unmatched. The CDR3 loop reads CASSLAFSGDEQYF. The DNA of the CDR3 is TGTGCCAGCAGCTTAGCGTTCAGCGGGGACGAGCAGTACTTC.

The chain recombines TRBV5-8 with TRBJ1-1; D gene unclear. The CDR3 runs 15 residues. Germline values: CDR1 SGHTS, CDR2 YDEGEE. V lost 1 base and J lost 1, with 11 bases in between. CDR3 DNA: TGTGCCAGCAGCTTGTTTTACGGGAAGAACACTGAAGCTTTCTTT. Its translation: CASSLFYGKNTEAFF.

This clone was observed a handful of times. The V call is TRBV19, the J call TRBJ2-7; unclear D gene. This CDR3 spans 14 amino acids. Germline CDR1 is LNHDA and CDR2 is SQIVND (reference sequence). Trimming left V 6 bases short and J 0 bases short, with 12 bases between. The CDR3 reads CASSLRFGSYEQYF. CDR3 in DNA: TGTGCCAGTAGCCTAAGATTCGGCTCCTACGAGCAGTACTTC.

The genes are TRBV7-2 and TRBJ1-4, with 9 bases identical to TRBD1. This CDR3 spans 16 amino acids. Trimming at V came to 5 bases and at J to 0 bases, leaving 4 bases not matched to a gene. Germline V CDR1 and CDR2: SGHTA, FQGNSA. Here the CDR3 reads CASSPGQGTTNEKLFF. DNA for the CDR3: TGTGCCAGCAGCCCGGGACAGGGCACAACTAATGAAAAACTGTTTTTT.

The genes are TRBV5-1 and TRBJ2-1; TRBD2 matches at 11 bases. CDR1 and CDR2 from the germline V gene are SGHRS and YFSETQ. This CDR3 is built from 16 residues. The V and J ends lost 5 bases and 8 bases, in that order; junction bases with no gene match: 12. DNA for the CDR3: TGCGCCAGCAGTCCTCCGCTAGCGGGAGGACACGATGAGCAGTTCTTC. Its translation: CASSPPLAGGHDEQFF.

This clone was detected once. The V call is TRBV14, the J call TRBJ1-4; D not resolved. The germline V and J ends were trimmed by 4 bases and 9 bases, with 18 bases remaining between them. The germline gives CDR1 SGHDN, CDR2 FVKESK. The CDR3 spans 15 residues. The CDR3 reads CASSLLTGSGKKLFF. In DNA form, the CDR3 reads TGTGCCAGCAGCCTTCTCACCGGGAGTGGGAAAAAACTGTTTTTT.

There are a few counts of this clone. Within the sample, other DNA sequences also encode this same CDR3. The chain recombines TRBV29-1 with TRBJ1-2; D is unclear. V was cut by 3 bases and J by 4 bases, with 3 bases left in between. The CDR3 runs to 10 residues. Germline CDR1 reads SQVTM; CDR2 reads ANQGSEA. The DNA of the CDR3 is TGCAGCGTTGACAGCTATGGCTACACCTTC. It translates to CSVDSYGYTF.

Concerning this clone: At the DNA level, this CDR3 is encoded by other sequences in the same sample as well. This rearrangement joins TRBV28 to TRBJ1-2; D is perhaps TRBD1 (6 bases). CDR1 and CDR2 from the germline V gene are MDHEN and SYDVKM. V dropped 1 base and J dropped 0 bases, with 6 bases sitting between them. This CDR3 comprises 14 residues. The CDR3 DNA reads as TGTGCCAGCAGTTTATCAGGGGCTAACTATGGCTACACCTTC. Its translation: CASSLSGANYGYTF.

The chain is built from TRBV30 and TRBJ2-1; no definite D call. The CDR3 totals 13 residues. Looked up from germline, CDR1 is GTSNPN and CDR2 is SVGIG (reference sequence). V lost 4 bases and J lost 0, with 7 bases in between. CDR3: CAWIGSSYNEQFF. For the CDR3, the DNA is TGTGCCTGGATCGGTAGCTCCTACAATGAGCAGTTCTTC.

This sequence joins TRBV5-1 and TRBJ2-5, with 13 positions matching TRBD2. The CDR3 runs to 15 residues. V lost 5 bases to trimming and J lost 3 bases; unmatched junction nucleotides: 4. Germline values: CDR1 SGHRS, CDR2 YFSETQ. The CDR3 reads CASRSGTSGEETQYF. The DNA of the CDR3 is TGCGCCAGCAGGTCCGGGACTAGCGGGGAAGAGACCCAGTACTTC. Full variable domain (missing parts from reference TRBV5-1 and TRBJ2-5): KAGVTQTPRYLIKTRGQQVTLSCSPISGHRSVSWYQQTPGQGLQFLFEYFSETQRNKGNFPGRFSGRQFSNSRSEMNVSTLELGDSALYLCASRSGTSGEETQYFGPGTRLLVL.

This clone was counted between two and nine times. The same CDR3 arises from other DNA sequences in this sample as well. This sequence joins TRBV5-1 and TRBJ2-3, with D tentatively TRBD2 (6 bases). CDR1 is SGHRS and CDR2 is YFSETQ in the germline V gene. V was pared by 2 bases and J by 1 base, with 8 bases between. CDR3 size: 14 residues. The CDR3 nucleotides are TGCGCCAGCAGCTTTGGAGGGGGCACAGATACGCAGTATTTT. Its protein is CASSFGGGTDTQYF.

This clone was seen more than once but under ten times. J is TRBJ1-2 and V is TRBV5-1, with TRBD1 matching 12 bases. This CDR3 is 15 amino acids long. The V gene's germline CDR1 is SGHRS and CDR2 YFSETQ. J was trimmed by 6 bases and V by 6 bases; bases with no gene match: 9. This chain's CDR3 is CASKGPGQGAHGYTF. In nucleotides, the CDR3 is TGCGCCAGCAAAGGGCCGGGACAGGGGGCCCATGGCTACACCTTC.

Only a few counts were recorded for this clone. The rearrangement links TRBV2 to TRBJ1-2; TRBD1 might be the D (6 bases). The germline V gene has CDR1 SNHLY and CDR2 FYNNEI. Deletions cut 8 bases from V and 2 bases from J, with 9 bases between. CDR3 length: 12 residues. In DNA form, the CDR3 reads TGTGCCAGCGAGCAGGGGAACTATGGCTACACCTTC. It translates to CASEQGNYGYTF. Together with reference TRBV2 and TRBJ1-2, the CDR3 gives the full variable domain: EPEVTQTPSHQVTQMGQEVILRCVPISNHLYFYWYRQILGQKVEFLVSFYNNEISEKSEIFDDQFSVERPDGSNFTLKIRSTKLEDSAMYFCASEQGNYGYTFGSGTRLTVV.

This clone has a count of ten or more. V is TRBV5-1 and J is TRBJ2-5, with a possible D match to TRBD1 (6 bases). CDR1 and CDR2 (germline): SGHRS, YFSETQ. There are 15 residues in the CDR3. Trimming stripped 3 bases from V and 1 base from J, with 13 bases between. The CDR3 bases are TGCGCCAGCAGCTCCCGTACAGGGCCCCAAGAGACCCAGTACTTC. This translates into CASSSRTGPQETQYF. The whole variable domain, remainder taken from reference TRBV5-1 and TRBJ2-5, is KAGVTQTPRYLIKTRGQQVTLSCSPISGHRSVSWYQQTPGQGLQFLFEYFSETQRNKGNFPGRFSGRQFSNSRSEMNVSTLELGDSALYLCASSSRTGPQETQYFGPGTRLLVL.

Only a few counts were recorded for this clone. The DNA of the CDR3 is TGCGCCAGCAGCCAAGATTGGTCAGGGTCATATGGCTACACCTTC. Its translation: CASSQDWSGSYGYTF. The V and J genes are TRBV4-3 and TRBJ1-2; tentatively, D is TRBD1 (5 bases). The CDR3 covers 15 residues. The V end lost 0 bases, the J end lost 5 bases, and 13 bases lay between the germline ends. The germline gives CDR1 LGHNA, CDR2 YSLEER.

This clone was counted between two and nine times. A much larger clone lies a single base off, so this may be a read error. Different DNA sequences within this sample yield the same CDR3. The DNA for the CDR3 is TGCGCCAGCAGCCAAGATCAGAACACCGGGGAGCTGTTTTTT. Protein product: CASSQDQNTGELFF. The gene calls are TRBV4-1 and TRBJ2-2; D is unclear. V lost 0 bases and J 1 base, leaving 3 bases between the germline ends. This CDR3 has 14 amino acids. The germline V gene encodes CDR1 MGHRA and CDR2 YSYEKL.

This clone was counted ten times or more. This rearrangement joins TRBV2 to TRBJ2-1; perhaps TRBD2 as D (6 bases). Looked up from germline, CDR1 is SNHLY and CDR2 is FYNNEI. Trimming took off 8 bases at V and 9 bases at J, with 20 bases between the two ends. This CDR3 has 14 amino acids. CDR3 nucleotides: TGTGCCAGCGCCATCGGGCGGGGCAGCGGTGAGCAGTTCTTC. It yields the protein CASAIGRGSGEQFF.